This T cell receptor (beta chain) is from a study of blood T cell repertoires in COVID-19. Study information: The samples span acute and convalescent COVID-19 from the United States, Italy and Spain. Sources were T cells, B-cell-depleted T cells, or PBMCs; the material itself was cDNA or gDNA.

This CDR3 has 12 residues. Per germline, CDR1 KGHSH and CDR2 LQKENI. V lost 2 bases to trimming and J lost 12 bases; unmatched junction nucleotides: 1. Under the authors' procedure: Amplifying reference gene primers gave estimates of nucleated cell counts. Assay used: immunoSEQ multiplex PCR; TCRdb lists only in-frame clones, some missing. V and J calls and clone size come straight from that table; D and trimming were deduced from the DNA. This table has over 50,000 clones, under 85% appearing once. This receptor was identified in a woman in her forties or fifties with active or convalescent COVID-19. The sample comprised peripheral blood. The chain joins TRBV18 to TRBJ2-6; TRBD1 matches at 7 bases. The CDR3 protein is CASSPRDSVLTF. DNA for the CDR3: TGTGCCAGCTCACCAAGGGACAGCGTCCTGACTTTC.